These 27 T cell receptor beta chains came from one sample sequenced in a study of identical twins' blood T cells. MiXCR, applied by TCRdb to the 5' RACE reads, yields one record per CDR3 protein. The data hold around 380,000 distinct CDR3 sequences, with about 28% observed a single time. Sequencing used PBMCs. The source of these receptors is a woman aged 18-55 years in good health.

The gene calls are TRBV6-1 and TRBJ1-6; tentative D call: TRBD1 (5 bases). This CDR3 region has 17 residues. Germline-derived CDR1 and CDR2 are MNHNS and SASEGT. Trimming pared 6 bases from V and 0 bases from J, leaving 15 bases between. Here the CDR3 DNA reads TGTGCCAGCAGGACAGTACTCCTAAGCTCCTATAATTCACCCCTCCACTTT. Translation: CASRTVLLSSYNSPLHF.

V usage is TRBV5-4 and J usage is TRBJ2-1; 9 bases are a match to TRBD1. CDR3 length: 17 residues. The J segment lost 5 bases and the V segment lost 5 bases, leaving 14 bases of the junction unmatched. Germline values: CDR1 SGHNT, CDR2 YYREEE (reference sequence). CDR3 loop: CASSLTSGTGQNNEQFF. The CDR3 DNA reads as TGTGCCAGCAGTTTGACATCAGGGACAGGGCAGAACAATGAGCAGTTCTTC. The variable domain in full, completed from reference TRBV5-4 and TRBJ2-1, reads ETGVTQSPTHLIKTRGQQVTLRCSSQSGHNTVSWYQQALGQGPQFIFQYYREEENGRGNFPPRFSGLQFPNYSSELNVNALELDDSALYLCASSLTSGTGQNNEQFFGPGTRLTVL.

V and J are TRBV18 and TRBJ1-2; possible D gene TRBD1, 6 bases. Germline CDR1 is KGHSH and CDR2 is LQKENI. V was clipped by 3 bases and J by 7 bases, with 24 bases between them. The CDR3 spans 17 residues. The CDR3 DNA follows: TGTGCCAGCTCACCCTACCCCGGGGGGCTCGCGCGGTTTGGCTACACCTTC. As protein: CASSPYPGGLARFGYTF.

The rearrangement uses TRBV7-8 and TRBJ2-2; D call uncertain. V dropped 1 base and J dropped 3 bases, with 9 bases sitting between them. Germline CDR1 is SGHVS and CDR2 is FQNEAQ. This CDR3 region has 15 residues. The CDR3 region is CASSLVEQHTGELFF. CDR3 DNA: TGTGCCAGCAGCTTAGTGGAACAGCACACCGGGGAGCTGTTTTTT.

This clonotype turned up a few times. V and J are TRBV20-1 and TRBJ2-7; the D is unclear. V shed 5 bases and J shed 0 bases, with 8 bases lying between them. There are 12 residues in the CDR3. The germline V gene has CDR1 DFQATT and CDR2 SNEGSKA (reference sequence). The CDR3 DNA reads TGCAGTGCTGGTGACAACTCCTACGAGCAGTACTTC. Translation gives CSAGDNSYEQYF.

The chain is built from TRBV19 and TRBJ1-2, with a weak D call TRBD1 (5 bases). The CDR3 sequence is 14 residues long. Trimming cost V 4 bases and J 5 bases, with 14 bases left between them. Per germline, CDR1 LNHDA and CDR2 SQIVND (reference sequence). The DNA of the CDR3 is TGTGCCAGTAGTAGGGGGACGGATACTTATGGCTACACCTTC. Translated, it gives CASSRGTDTYGYTF. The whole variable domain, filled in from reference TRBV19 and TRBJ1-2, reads DGGITQSPKYLFRKEGQNVTLSCEQNLNHDAMYWYRQDPGQGLRLIYYSQIVNDFQKGDIAEGYSVSREKKESFPLTVTSAQKNPTAFYLCASSRGTDTYGYTFGSGTRLTVV.

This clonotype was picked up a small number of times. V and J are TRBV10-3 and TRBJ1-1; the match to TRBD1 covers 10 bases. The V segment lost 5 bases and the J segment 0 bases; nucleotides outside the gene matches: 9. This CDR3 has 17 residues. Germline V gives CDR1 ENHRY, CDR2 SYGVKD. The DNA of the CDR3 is TGTGCCATCAGTCGGGACAGGGGACTTAGAGTGAACACTGAAGCTTTCTTT. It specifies CAISRDRGLRVNTEAFF.

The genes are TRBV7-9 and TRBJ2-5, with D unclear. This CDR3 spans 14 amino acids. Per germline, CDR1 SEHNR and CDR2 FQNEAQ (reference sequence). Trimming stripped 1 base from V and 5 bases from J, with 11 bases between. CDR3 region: CASSLVESLETQYF. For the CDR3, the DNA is TGTGCCAGCAGCTTAGTTGAATCTTTGGAGACCCAGTACTTC.

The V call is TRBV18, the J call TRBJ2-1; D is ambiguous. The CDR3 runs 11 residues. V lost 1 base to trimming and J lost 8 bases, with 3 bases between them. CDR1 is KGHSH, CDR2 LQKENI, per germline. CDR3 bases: TGTGCCAGCTCACCACAGGATGAGCAGTTCTTC. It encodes CASSPQDEQFF.

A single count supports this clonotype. The CDR3 is CASSLVQPNTEAFF. CDR3 nucleotide sequence: TGTGCCAGCAGCTTAGTACAGCCGAACACTGAAGCTTTCTTT. The gene calls are TRBV7-9 and TRBJ1-1; D is ambiguous. Per germline, CDR1 SEHNR and CDR2 FQNEAQ (reference sequence). The V end was cut by 1 base, the J end by 1 base, with 7 bases between. This CDR3 contains 14 residues.

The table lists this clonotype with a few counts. CDR3 loop: CARCRSLNTEAFF. For the CDR3, the DNA is TGTGCCAGGTGCCGGTCTTTGAACACTGAAGCTTTCTTT. This sequence joins TRBV19 and TRBJ1-1; no reliable D call. V lost 9 bases and J 0 bases, leaving 11 bases between the germline ends. CDR1 and CDR2 (germline): LNHDA, SQIVND (reference sequence). This CDR3 has 13 residues.

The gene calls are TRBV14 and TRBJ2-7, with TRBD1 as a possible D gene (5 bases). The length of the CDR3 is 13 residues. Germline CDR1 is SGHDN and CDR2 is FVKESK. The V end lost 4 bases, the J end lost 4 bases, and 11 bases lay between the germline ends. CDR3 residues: CASSPQTAYEQYF. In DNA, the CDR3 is TGTGCCAGCAGCCCACAGACAGCATACGAGCAGTACTTC.

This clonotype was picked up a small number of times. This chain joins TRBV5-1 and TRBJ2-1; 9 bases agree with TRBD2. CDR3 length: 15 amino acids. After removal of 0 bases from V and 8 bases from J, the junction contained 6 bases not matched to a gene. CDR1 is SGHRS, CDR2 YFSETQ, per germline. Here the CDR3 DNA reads TGCGCCAGCAGCTTGGATGCGGGAGGGCCCTATGAGCAGTTCTTC. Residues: CASSLDAGGPYEQFF.

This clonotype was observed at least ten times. Here the CDR3 DNA reads TGCAGTGTCCAGGTGCGGGACACCATATATTTT. It translates to CSVQVRDTIYF. The rearrangement links TRBV20-1 to TRBJ1-3; D gene unclear. The CDR3 covers 11 residues. Germline values: CDR1 DFQATT, CDR2 SNEGSKA (reference sequence). The V end lost 7 bases, the J end lost 8 bases, and 12 bases lay between the germline ends.

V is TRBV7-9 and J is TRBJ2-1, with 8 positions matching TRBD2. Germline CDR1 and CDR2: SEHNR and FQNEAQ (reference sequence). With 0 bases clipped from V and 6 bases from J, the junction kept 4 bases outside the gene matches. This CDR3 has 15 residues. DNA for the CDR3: TGTGCCAGCAGCTTAGCGGGGACTAGGGCCAATGAGCAGTTCTTC. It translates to CASSLAGTRANEQFF.

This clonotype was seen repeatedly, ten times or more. Here the CDR3 DNA reads TGCAGCGGGAATGGCGGGAGTCGCGGTGAGCAGTTCTTC. Translation: CSGNGGSRGEQFF. The gene calls are TRBV29-1 and TRBJ2-1; 7 bases map to TRBD2. Germline-derived CDR1 and CDR2 are SQVTM and ANQGSEA. This CDR3 is 13 amino acids long. V lost 7 bases, J lost 9 bases, and 12 bases stayed unmatched.

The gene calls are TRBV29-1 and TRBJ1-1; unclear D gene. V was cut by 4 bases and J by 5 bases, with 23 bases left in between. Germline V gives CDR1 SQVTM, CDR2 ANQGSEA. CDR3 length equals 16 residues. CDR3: CSVGSESVFLVTEAFF. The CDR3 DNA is TGCAGCGTTGGATCTGAAAGCGTATTTTTGGTAACTGAAGCTTTCTTT.

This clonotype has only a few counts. CDR3 DNA: TGTGCCAGCAGTTTAAGACTAGCGGATAATGAGCAGTTCTTC. Protein: CASSLRLADNEQFF. The rearrangement uses TRBV27 and TRBJ2-1, with 9 bases lining up with TRBD2. Germline V lookup: CDR1 MNHEY, CDR2 SMNVEV (reference sequence). The CDR3 loop spans 14 amino acids. The trim removed 2 bases at V and 7 bases at J, leaving 3 bases unmatched.

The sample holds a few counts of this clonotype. The CDR3 is CASSLGVAREKLFF. CDR3 DNA: TGTGCCAGCAGCCTTGGAGTCGCCCGGGAAAAACTGTTTTTT. The V gene is TRBV3-1, the J gene TRBJ1-4, with unresolved D. CDR1 is LGHDT, CDR2 YNNKEL, per germline (reference sequence). This CDR3 region has 14 residues. V shed 4 bases and J shed 8 bases, with 14 bases lying between them.

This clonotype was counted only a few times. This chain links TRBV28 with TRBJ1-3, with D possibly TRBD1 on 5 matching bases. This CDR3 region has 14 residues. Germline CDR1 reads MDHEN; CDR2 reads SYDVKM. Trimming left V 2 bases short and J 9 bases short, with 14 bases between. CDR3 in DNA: TGTGCCAGCAGTTTAACCCGCTCGGGGGGCACCATATATTTT. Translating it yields CASSLTRSGGTIYF.

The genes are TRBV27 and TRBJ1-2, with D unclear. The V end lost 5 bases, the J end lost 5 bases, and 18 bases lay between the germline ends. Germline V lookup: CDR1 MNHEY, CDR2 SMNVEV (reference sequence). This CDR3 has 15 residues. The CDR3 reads CASSLHGEGRYGYTF. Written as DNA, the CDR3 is TGTGCCAGCAGTCTCCACGGTGAAGGGAGGTATGGCTACACCTTC.

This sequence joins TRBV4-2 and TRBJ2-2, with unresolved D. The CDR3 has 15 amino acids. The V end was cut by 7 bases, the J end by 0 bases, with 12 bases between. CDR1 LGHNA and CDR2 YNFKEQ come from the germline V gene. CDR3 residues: CASTPSSANTGELFF. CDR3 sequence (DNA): TGTGCCAGCACCCCTTCTTCAGCGAACACCGGGGAGCTGTTTTTT.

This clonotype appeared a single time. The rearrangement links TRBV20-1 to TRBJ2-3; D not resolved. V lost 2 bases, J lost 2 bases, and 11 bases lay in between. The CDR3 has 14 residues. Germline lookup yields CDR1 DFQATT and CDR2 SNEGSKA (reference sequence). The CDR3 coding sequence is TGCAGTGCTAGATCAACGGAGCACACAGATACGCAGTATTTT. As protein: CSARSTEHTDTQYF.

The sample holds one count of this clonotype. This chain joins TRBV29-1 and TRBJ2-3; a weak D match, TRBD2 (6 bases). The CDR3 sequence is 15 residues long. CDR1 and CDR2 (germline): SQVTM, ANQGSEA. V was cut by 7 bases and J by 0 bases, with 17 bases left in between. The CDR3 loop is CSGSGWSTSTDTQYF. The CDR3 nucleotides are TGCAGCGGCAGCGGGTGGTCAACTAGCACAGATACGCAGTATTTT.

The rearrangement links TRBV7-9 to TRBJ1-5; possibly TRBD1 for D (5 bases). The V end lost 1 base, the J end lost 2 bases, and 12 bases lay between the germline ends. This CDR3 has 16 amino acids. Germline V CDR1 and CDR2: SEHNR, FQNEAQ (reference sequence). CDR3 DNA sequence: TGTGCCAGCAGCTTAGGAGCAGGGATGGGCAATCAGCCCCAGCATTTT. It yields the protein CASSLGAGMGNQPQHF.

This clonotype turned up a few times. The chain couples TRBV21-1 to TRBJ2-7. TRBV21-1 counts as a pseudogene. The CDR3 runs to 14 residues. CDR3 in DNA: TGTGCCAGCAGCAAAGGTTTTACCTCCTACGAGCAGTACTTC. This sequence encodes CASSKGFTSYEQYF.

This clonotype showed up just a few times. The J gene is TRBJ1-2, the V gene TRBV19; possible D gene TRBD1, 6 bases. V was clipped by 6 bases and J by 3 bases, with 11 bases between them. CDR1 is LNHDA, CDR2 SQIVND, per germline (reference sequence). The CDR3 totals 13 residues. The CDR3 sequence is CASSEQGYYGYTF. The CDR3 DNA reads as TGTGCCAGTAGCGAACAGGGATACTATGGCTACACCTTC.